Below are 2 T cell receptor beta chains sequenced from a single sample in a study of identical twins. A single record per CDR3 protein comes from TCRdb applying MiXCR to the 5' RACE reads. The repertoire includes 700,000 or so distinct CDR3 sequences, less than 10% of them detected once, and 0.75% to 1% sits in the top ten. This sample was shared with a second study, whose subject was yellow fever vaccine responses in identical twins.

The sample consisted of PBMCs. All receptors come from a woman aged 18-35 years in good health.

The chain uses TRBV23-1 and TRBJ2-7, with D perhaps matching TRBD1 (6 bases). TRBV23-1 is labeled an ORF, and its function is uncertain. V lost 5 bases, J lost 1 base, and 15 bases lay in between. This CDR3 region has 15 residues. The CDR3 reads CASSKQGESSYEQYF. Written as DNA, the CDR3 is TGCGCCAGCAGTAAACAGGGTGAATCTTCCTACGAGCAGTACTTC.

This clonotype was observed a few times. V and J are TRBV18 and TRBJ2-5, with TRBD2 matching over 9 bases. Germline values: CDR1 KGHSH, CDR2 LQKENI. V gave up 5 bases and J gave up 1 base; unmatched junction bases: 5. This CDR3 contains 15 residues. CDR3 sequence reads: CASSSWREGQETQYF. The DNA of the CDR3 is TGTGCCAGCTCATCTTGGCGGGAGGGCCAAGAGACCCAGTACTTC.